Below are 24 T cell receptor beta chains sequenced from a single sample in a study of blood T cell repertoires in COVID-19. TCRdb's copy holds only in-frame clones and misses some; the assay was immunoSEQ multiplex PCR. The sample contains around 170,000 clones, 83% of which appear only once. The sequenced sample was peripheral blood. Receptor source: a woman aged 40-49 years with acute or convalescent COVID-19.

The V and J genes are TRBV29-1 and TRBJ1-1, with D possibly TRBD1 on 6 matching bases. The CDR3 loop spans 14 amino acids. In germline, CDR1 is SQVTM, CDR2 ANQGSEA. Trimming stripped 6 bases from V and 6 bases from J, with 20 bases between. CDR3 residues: CSVPGGQMGPEAFF. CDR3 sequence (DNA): TGCAGCGTCCCCGGGGGGCAAATGGGGCCTGAAGCTTTCTTT.

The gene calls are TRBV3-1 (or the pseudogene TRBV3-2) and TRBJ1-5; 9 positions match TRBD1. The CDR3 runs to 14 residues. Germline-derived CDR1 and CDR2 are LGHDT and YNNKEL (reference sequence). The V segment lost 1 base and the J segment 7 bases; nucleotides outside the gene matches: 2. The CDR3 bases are TGTGCCAGCAGCCAAGGGACAGGGGCACAGCCCCAGCATTTT. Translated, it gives CASSQGTGAQPQHF.

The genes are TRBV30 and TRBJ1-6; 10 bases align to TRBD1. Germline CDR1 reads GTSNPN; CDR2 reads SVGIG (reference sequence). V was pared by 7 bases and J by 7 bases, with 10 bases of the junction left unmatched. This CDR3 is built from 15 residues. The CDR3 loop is CASTGTGVWNSPLHF. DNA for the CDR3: TGTGCCTCAACCGGGACAGGGGTGTGGAATTCACCCCTCCACTTT.

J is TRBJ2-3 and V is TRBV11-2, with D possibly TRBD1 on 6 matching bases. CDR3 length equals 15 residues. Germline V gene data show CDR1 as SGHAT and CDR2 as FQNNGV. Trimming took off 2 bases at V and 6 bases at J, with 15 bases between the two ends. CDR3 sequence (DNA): TGTGCCAGCAGCTTACAGATCCAGGGGTCCGATACGCAGTATTTT. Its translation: CASSLQIQGSDTQYF.

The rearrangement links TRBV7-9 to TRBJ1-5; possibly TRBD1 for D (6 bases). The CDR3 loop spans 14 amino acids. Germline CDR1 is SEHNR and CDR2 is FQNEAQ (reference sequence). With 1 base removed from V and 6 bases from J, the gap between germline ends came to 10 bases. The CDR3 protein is CASSLVGGPQPQHF. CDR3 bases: TGTGCCAGCAGCTTAGTGGGGGGGCCTCAGCCCCAGCATTTT.

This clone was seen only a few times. This CDR3 is CASSPATPDTQYF. The CDR3 region has the DNA TGTGCCAGCAGTCCCGCGACACCAGATACGCAGTATTTT. The chain employs TRBV28 and TRBJ2-3; no clear D. From germline, CDR1 is MDHEN and CDR2 SYDVKM. This CDR3 comprises 13 residues. V was clipped by 5 bases and J by 4 bases, with 10 bases between them. The full variable domain, in which reference TRBV28 and TRBJ2-3 provide the parts outside the CDR3, is DVKVTQSSRYLVKRTGEKVFLECVQDMDHENMFWYRQDPGLGLRLIYFSYDVKMKEKGDIPEGYSVSREKKERFSLILESASTNQTSMYLCASSPATPDTQYFGPGTRLTVL.

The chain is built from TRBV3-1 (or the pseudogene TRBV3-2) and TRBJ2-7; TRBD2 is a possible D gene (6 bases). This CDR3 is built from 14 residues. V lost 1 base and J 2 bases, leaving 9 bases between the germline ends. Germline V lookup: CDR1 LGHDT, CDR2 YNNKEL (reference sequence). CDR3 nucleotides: TGTGCCAGCAGCCAAGTGGCGGGGCCCTACGAGCAGTACTTC. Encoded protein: CASSQVAGPYEQYF.

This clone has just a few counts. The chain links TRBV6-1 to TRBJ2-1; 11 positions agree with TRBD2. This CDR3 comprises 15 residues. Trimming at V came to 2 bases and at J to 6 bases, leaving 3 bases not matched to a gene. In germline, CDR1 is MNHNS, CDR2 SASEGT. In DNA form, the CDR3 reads TGTGCCAGCAGTGAATACACTAGCGGGAGCAATGAGCAGTTCTTC. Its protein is CASSEYTSGSNEQFF.

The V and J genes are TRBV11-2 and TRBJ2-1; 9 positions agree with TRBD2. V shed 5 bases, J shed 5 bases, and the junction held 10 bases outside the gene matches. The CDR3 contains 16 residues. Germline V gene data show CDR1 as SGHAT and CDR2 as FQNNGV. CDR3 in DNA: TGTGCCAGCAGCCTCAGGGTGCGGGGGGGCAACAATGAGCAGTTCTTC. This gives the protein CASSLRVRGGNNEQFF.

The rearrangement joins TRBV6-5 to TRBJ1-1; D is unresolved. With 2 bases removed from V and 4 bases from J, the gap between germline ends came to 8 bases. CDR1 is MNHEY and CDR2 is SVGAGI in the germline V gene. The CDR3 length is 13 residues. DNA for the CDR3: TGTGCCAGCAGTTACCACAGTGCCACTGAAGCTTTCTTT. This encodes CASSYHSATEAFF.

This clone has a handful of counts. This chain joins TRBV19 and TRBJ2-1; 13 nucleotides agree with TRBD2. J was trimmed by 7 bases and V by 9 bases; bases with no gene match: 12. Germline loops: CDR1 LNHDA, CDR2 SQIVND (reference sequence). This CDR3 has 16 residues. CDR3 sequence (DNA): TGTGCCAGCAAATTGTTCGGACTAGCGGGGGCAAATGAGCAGTTCTTC. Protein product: CASKLFGLAGANEQFF.

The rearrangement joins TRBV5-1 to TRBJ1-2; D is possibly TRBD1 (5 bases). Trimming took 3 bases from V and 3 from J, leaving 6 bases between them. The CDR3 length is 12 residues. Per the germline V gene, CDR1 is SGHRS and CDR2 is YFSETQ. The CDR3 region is CASSWGDYGYTF. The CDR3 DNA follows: TGCGCCAGCAGCTGGGGGGACTATGGCTACACCTTC.

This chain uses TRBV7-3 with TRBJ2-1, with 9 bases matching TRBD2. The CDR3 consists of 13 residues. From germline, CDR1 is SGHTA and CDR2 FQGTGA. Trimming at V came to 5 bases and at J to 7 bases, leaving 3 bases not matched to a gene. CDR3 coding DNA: TGTGCCAGCAGCCCGACTAGCGGTAATGAGCAGTTCTTC. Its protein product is CASSPTSGNEQFF.

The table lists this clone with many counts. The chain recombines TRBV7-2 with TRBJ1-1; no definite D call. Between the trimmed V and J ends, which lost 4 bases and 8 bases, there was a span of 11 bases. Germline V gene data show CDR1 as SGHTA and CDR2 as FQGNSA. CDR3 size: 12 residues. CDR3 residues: CASSSGNREAFF. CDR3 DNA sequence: TGTGCCAGCAGCTCGGGAAATAGAGAAGCTTTCTTT.

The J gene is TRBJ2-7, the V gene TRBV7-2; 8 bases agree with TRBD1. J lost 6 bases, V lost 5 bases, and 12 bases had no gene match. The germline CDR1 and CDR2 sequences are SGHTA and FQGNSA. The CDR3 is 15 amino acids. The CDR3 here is CASSPWGGDRGEQYF. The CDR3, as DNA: TGTGCCAGCAGCCCGTGGGGTGGCGACAGGGGCGAGCAGTACTTC. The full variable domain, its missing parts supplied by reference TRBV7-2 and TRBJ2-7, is GAGVSQSPSNKVTEKGKDVELRCDPISGHTALYWYRQSLGQGLEFLIYFQGNSAPDKSGLPSDRFSAERTGGSVSTLTIQRTQQEDSAVYLCASSPWGGDRGEQYFGPGTRLTVT.

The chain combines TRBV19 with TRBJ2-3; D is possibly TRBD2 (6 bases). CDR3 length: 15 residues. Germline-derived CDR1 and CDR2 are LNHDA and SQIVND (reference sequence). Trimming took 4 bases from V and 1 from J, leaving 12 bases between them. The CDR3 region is CASSTRRAGTDTQYF. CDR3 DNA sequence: TGTGCCAGTAGTACTCGGAGGGCCGGCACAGATACGCAGTATTTT.

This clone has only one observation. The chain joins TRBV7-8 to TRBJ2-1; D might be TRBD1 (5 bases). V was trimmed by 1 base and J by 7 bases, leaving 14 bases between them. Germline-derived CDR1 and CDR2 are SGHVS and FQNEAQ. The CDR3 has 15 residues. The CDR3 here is CASSLGGFSANEQFF. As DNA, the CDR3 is TGTGCCAGCAGCTTAGGGGGCTTTTCAGCAAATGAGCAGTTCTTC.

CDR3 DNA sequence: TGTGCCAGCAGCTCACAGGGTTCGGTGATGACTGAAGCTTTCTTT. This codes for CASSSQGSVMTEAFF. V usage is TRBV11-2 and J usage is TRBJ1-1; perhaps TRBD1 as D (6 bases). Trimming stripped 4 bases from V and 5 bases from J, with 17 bases between. This CDR3 contains 15 residues. CDR1 is SGHAT and CDR2 is FQNNGV in the germline V gene.

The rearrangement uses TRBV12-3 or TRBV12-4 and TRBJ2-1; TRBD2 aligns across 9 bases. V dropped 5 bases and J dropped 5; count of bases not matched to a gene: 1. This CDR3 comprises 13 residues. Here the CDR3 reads CASSGLANNEQFF. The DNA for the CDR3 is TGTGCCAGCAGTGGACTAGCGAACAATGAGCAGTTCTTC.

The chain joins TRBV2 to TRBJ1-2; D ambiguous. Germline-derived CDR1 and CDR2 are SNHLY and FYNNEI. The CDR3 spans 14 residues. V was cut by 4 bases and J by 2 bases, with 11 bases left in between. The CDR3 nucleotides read TGTGCCAGCAGTGCATTCCGAGAAAACTATGGCTACACCTTC. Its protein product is CASSAFRENYGYTF. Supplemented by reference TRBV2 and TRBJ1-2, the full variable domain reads EPEVTQTPSHQVTQMGQEVILRCVPISNHLYFYWYRQILGQKVEFLVSFYNNEISEKSEIFDDQFSVERPDGSNFTLKIRSTKLEDSAMYFCASSAFRENYGYTFGSGTRLTVV.

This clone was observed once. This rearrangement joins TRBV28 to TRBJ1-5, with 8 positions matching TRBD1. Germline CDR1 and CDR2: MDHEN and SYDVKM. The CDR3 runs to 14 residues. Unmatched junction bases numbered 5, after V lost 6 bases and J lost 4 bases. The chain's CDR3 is CASRQGQGNQPQHF. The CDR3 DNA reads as TGTGCCAGCAGACAAGGACAGGGAAATCAGCCCCAGCATTTT.

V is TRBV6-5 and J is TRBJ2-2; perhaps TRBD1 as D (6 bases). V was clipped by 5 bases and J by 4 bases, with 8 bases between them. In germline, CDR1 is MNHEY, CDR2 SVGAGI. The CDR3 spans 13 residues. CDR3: CASSPDSTGELFF. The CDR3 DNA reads TGTGCCAGCAGTCCGGACAGCACCGGGGAGCTGTTTTTT.

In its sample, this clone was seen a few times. The chain's CDR3 is CASGGAGELFF. The DNA for the CDR3 is TGCGCCAGCGGAGGGGCCGGGGAGCTGTTTTTT. This chain links TRBV5-1 with TRBJ2-2, with D tentatively TRBD2 (6 bases). Between the trimmed V and J ends, which lost 7 bases and 6 bases, there was a span of 7 bases. The CDR3 runs 11 residues. CDR1 is SGHRS and CDR2 is YFSETQ in the germline V gene.

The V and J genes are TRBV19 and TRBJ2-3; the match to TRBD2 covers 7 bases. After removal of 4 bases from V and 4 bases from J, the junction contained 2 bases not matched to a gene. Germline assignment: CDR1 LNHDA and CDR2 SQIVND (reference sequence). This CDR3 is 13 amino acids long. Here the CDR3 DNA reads TGTGCCAGTAGTACAGGGAGGGCAGATACGCAGTATTTT. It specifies CASSTGRADTQYF. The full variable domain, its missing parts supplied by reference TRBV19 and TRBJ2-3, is DGGITQSPKYLFRKEGQNVTLSCEQNLNHDAMYWYRQDPGQGLRLIYYSQIVNDFQKGDIAEGYSVSREKKESFPLTVTSAQKNPTAFYLCASSTGRADTQYFGPGTRLTVL.